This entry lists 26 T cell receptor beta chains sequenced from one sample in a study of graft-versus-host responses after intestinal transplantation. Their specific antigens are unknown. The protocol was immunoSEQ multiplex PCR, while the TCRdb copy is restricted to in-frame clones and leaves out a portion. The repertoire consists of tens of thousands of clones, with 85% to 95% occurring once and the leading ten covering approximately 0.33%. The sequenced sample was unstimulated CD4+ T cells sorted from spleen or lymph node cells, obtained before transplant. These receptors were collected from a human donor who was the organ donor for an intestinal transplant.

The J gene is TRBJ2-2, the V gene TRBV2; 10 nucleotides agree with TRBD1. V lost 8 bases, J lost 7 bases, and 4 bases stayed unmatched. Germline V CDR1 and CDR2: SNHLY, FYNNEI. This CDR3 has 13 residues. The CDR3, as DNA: TGTGCCAGCCGGGACAGGGGCTACGGGGAGCTGTTTTTT. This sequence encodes CASRDRGYGELFF.

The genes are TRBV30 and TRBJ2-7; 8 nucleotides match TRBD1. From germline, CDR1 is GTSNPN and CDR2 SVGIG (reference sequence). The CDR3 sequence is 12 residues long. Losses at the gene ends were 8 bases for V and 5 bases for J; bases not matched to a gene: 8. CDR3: CASSRTGHEQYF. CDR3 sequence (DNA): TGTGCCAGCTCAAGGACAGGGCACGAGCAGTACTTC.

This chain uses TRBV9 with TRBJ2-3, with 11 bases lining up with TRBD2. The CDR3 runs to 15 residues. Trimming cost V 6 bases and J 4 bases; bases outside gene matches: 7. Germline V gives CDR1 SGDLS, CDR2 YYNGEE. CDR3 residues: CASNLAGGLPDTQYF. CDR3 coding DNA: TGTGCCAGCAATCTAGCGGGAGGTTTGCCAGATACGCAGTATTTT.

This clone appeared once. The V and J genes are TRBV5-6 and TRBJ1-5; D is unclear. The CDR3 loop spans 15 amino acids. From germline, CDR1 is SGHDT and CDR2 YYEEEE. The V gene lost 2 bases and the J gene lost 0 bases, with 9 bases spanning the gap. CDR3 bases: TGTGCCAGCAGCTTTGGGCACAATAGCAATCAGCCCCAGCATTTT. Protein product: CASSFGHNSNQPQHF.

This CDR3 reads CASSLDYGNTIYF. The DNA for the CDR3 is TGCGCCAGCAGCTTGGATTATGGAAACACCATATATTTT. The rearrangement joins TRBV5-1 to TRBJ1-3; D is uncertain. CDR3 length equals 13 residues. Deletions cut 0 bases from V and 3 bases from J, with 4 bases between. In germline, CDR1 is SGHRS, CDR2 YFSETQ.

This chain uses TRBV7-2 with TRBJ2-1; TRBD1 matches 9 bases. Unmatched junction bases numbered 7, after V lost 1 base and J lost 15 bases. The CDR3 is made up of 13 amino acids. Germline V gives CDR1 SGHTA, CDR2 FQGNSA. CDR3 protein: CASSLGGDRVAFF. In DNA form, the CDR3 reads TGTGCCAGCAGCTTAGGTGGGGACAGGGTCGCGTTCTTC.

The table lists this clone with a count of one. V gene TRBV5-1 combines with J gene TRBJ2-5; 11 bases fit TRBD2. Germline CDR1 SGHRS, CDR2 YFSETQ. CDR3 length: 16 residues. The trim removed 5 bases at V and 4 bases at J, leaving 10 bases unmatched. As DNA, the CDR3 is TGCGCCAGCAGAAAACTAGCGGGAGAAGGTTCAGAGACCCAGTACTTC. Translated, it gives CASRKLAGEGSETQYF.

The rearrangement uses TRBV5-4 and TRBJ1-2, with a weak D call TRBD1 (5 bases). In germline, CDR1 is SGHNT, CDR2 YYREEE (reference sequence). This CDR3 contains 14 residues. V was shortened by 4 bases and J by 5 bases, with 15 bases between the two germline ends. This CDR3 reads CASSLQAVSYGYTF. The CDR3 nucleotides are TGTGCCAGCAGCCTACAGGCTGTCTCTTATGGCTACACCTTC. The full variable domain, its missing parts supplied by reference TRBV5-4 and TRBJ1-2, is ETGVTQSPTHLIKTRGQQVTLRCSSQSGHNTVSWYQQALGQGPQFIFQYYREEENGRGNFPPRFSGLQFPNYSSELNVNALELDDSALYLCASSLQAVSYGYTFGSGTRLTVV.

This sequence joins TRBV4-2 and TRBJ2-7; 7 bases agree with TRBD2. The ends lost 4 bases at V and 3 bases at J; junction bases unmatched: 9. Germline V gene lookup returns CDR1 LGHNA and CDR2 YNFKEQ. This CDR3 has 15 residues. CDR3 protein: CASSLTPSGDYEQYF. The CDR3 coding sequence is TGTGCCAGCAGCCTTACCCCTAGCGGTGACTACGAGCAGTACTTC.

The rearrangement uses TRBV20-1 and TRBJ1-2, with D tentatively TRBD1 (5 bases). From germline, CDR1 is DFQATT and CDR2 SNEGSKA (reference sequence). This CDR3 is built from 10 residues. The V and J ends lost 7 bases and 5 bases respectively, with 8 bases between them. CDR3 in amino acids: CSVGGYGYTF. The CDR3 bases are TGCAGTGTGGGGGGGTATGGCTACACCTTC.

The DNA of the CDR3 is TGTGCCAGCAGTTTGGGGACAGGGGGGTATGGCTACACCTTC. This codes for CASSLGTGGYGYTF. V and J are TRBV27 and TRBJ1-2; 11 positions match TRBD1. V lost 3 bases, J lost 5 bases, and 2 bases stayed unmatched. The V gene's germline CDR1 is MNHEY and CDR2 SMNVEV (reference sequence). The CDR3 runs to 14 residues.

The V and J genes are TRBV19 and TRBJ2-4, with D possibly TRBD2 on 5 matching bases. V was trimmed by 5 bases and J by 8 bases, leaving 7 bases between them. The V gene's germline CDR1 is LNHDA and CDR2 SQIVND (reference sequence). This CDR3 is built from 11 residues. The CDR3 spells CASSLGDIQYF. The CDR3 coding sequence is TGTGCCAGTAGTCTGGGAGACATTCAGTACTTC.

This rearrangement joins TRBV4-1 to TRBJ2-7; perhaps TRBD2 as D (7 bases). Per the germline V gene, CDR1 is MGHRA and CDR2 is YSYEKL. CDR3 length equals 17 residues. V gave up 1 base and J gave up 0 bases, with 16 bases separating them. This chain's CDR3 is CASSQVGGPQNSYEQYF. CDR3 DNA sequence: TGCGCCAGCAGCCAAGTCGGGGGGCCCCAAAACTCCTACGAGCAGTACTTC.

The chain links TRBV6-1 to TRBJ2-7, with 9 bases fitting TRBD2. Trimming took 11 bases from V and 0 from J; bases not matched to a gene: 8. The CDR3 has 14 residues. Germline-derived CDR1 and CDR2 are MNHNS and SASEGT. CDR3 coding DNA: TGTGCCGTACAAAGACTAGCGGACTCCTACGAGCAGTACTTC. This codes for CAVQRLADSYEQYF.

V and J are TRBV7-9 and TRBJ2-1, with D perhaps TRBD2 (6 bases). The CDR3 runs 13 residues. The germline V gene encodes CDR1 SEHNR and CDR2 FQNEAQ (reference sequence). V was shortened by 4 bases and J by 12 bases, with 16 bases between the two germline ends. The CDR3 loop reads CASSYAGTRLQFF. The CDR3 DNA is TGTGCCAGCAGCTACGCAGGGACTCGGTTGCAGTTCTTC.

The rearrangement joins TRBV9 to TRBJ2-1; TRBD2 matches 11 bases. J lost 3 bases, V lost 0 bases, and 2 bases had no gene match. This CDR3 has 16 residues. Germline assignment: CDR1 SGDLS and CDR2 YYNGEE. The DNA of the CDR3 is TGTGCCAGCAGCGTAGGGCTAGCGGGGGGCTACAATGAGCAGTTCTTC. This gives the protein CASSVGLAGGYNEQFF. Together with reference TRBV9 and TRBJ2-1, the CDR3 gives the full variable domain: DSGVTQTPKHLITATGQRVTLRCSPRSGDLSVYWYQQSLDQGLQFLIQYYNGEERAKGNILERFSAQQFPDLHSELNLSSLELGDSALYFCASSVGLAGGYNEQFFGPGTRLTVL.

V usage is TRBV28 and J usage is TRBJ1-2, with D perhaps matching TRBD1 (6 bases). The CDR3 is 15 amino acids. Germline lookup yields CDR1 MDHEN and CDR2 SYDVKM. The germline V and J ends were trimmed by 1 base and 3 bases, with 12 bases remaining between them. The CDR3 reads CASSLLQGGHYGYTF. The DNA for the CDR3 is TGTGCCAGCAGTTTATTACAGGGTGGGCACTATGGCTACACCTTC.

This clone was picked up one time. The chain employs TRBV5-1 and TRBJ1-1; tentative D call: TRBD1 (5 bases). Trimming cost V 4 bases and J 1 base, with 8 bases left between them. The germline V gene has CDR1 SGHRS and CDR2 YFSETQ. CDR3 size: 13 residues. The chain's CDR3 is CASSQQENTEAFF. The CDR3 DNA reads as TGCGCCAGCAGCCAACAGGAGAACACTGAAGCTTTCTTT.

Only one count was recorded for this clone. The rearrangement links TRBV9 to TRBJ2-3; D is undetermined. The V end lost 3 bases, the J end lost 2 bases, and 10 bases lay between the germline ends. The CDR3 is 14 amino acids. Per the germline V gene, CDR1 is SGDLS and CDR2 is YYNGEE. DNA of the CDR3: TGTGCCAGCAGCGACGGTCCGAACACAGATACGCAGTATTTT. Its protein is CASSDGPNTDTQYF. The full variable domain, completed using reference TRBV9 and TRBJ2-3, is DSGVTQTPKHLITATGQRVTLRCSPRSGDLSVYWYQQSLDQGLQFLIQYYNGEERAKGNILERFSAQQFPDLHSELNLSSLELGDSALYFCASSDGPNTDTQYFGPGTRLTVL.

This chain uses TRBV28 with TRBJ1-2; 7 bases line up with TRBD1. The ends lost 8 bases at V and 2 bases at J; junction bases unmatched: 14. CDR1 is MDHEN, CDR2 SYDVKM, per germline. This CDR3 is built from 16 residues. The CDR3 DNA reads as TGTGCCAGCGGGGCGACAGGGTCCGGAGAAAACTATGGCTACACCTTC. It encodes CASGATGSGENYGYTF.

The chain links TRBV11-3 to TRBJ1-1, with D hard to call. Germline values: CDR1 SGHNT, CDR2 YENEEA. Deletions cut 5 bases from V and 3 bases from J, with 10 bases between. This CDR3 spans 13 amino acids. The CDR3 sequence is CASSLQVDTEAFF. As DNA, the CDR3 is TGTGCCAGCAGCCTTCAGGTGGACACTGAAGCTTTCTTT.

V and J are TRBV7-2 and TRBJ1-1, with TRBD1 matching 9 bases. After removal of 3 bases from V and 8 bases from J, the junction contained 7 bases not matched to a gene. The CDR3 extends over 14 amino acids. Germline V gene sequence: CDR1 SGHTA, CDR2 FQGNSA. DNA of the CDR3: TGTGCCAGCAGCTTCCCAGGGACAGGGCTGGAAGCTTTCTTT. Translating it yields CASSFPGTGLEAFF.

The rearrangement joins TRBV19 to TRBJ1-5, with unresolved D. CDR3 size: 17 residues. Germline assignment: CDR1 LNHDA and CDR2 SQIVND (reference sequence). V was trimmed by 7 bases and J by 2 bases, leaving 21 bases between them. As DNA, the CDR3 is TGTGCCAGTAAGCTTTTATCCAGGCAGAGAGGCAATCAGCCCCAGCATTTT. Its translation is CASKLLSRQRGNQPQHF. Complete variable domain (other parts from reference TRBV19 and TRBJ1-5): DGGITQSPKYLFRKEGQNVTLSCEQNLNHDAMYWYRQDPGQGLRLIYYSQIVNDFQKGDIAEGYSVSREKKESFPLTVTSAQKNPTAFYLCASKLLSRQRGNQPQHFGDGTRLSIL.

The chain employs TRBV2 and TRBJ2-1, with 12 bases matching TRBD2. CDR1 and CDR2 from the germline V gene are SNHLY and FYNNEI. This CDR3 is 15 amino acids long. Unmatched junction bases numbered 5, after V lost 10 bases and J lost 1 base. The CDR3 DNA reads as TGTGCCACCGCGCTAGCGGGAGGGTCCTACAATGAGCAGTTCTTC. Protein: CATALAGGSYNEQFF.

This CDR3 reads CASSVQSLQETQYF. The CDR3 DNA is TGCGCCAGCAGCGTACAGAGTTTACAAGAGACCCAGTACTTC. The rearrangement links TRBV5-1 to TRBJ2-5; D not certain. CDR3 length: 14 amino acids. Germline V gene sequence: CDR1 SGHRS, CDR2 YFSETQ. V lost 4 bases to trimming and J lost 2 bases, with 12 bases between them.

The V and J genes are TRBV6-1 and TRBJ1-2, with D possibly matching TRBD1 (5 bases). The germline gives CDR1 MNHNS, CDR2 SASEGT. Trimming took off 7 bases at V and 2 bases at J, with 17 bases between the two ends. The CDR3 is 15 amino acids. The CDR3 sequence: CASNRQHDLNYGYTF. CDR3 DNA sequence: TGTGCCAGCAACAGACAGCATGACCTGAACTATGGCTACACCTTC.